This TCR beta chain stems from a study of shared clonotypes between healthy human individuals. General observations from the study: Despite large depth, rarefaction showed incomplete sorted-subset sequencing. Non-shared clonotypes showed lower generation probabilities than clonotypes common to all four donors.

A word on this clone: The antigen is unknown. The sample contains more than one DNA sequence encoding this CDR3.

TCRdb's copy holds only in-frame clones and misses some; the assay was immunoSEQ multiplex PCR. The table records roughly 1,000,000 clones, about 84% of them present only once. Germline V lookup: CDR1 MNHEY, CDR2 SMNVEV (reference sequence). V lost 9 bases, J lost 0 bases, and 5 bases stayed unmatched. CDR3 length: 14 amino acids. The receptor was derived from a young man in good health. Some clones in this sample may be carry-over from other donors' samples. This chain joins TRBV27 and TRBJ2-3; 8 nucleotides agree with TRBD2. The sequenced material came from memory CD4+ T cells from PBMCs. This sample's subset: CD45RA-negative fraction. The CDR3 spells CASGASGSTDTQYF. The CDR3 coding sequence is TGTGCCAGTGGGGCTAGCGGGAGCACAGATACGCAGTATTTT.